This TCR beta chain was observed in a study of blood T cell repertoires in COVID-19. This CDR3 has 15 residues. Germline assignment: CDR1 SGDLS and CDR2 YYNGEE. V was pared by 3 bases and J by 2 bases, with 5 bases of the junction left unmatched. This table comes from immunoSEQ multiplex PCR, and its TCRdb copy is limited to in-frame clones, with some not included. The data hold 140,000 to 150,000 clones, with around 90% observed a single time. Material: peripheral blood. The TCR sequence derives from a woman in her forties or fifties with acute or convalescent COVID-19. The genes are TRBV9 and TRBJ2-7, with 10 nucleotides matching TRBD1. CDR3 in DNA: TGTGCCAGCAGCGCGGGACAGGGGAAACCCTACGAGCAGTACTTC. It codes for CASSAGQGKPYEQYF. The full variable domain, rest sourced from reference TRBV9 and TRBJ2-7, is DSGVTQTPKHLITATGQRVTLRCSPRSGDLSVYWYQQSLDQGLQFLIQYYNGEERAKGNILERFSAQQFPDLHSELNLSSLELGDSALYFCASSAGQGKPYEQYFGPGTRLTVT.